The rows below give T cell receptor beta chains drawn from one sample of a study of CD8+ T cells in alopecia areata. Sequencing used immunoSEQ multiplex PCR; TCRdb keeps in-frame clones, though not all of them. The table records about 30,000 clones, 62% of them present only once. Sequencing was performed on NKG2D-high CD8+ T cells sorted from blood. Receptors originate from a human donor with alopecia areata. CDR3s include the opening cysteine and the closing phenylalanine or tryptophan. The D gene is left open where the match is weak. Size is stated for part of the rows, as once, few or many counts, or as a class when the clone is expanded.

d_call: TRBD1
v_call: TRBV14
j_call: TRBJ2-7
clone_size: -
cdr3_nt: TGTGCCAGCAGCCAAGGGACAGGGCCATGGGAGCAGTACTTC
cdr3_aa: CASSQGTGPWEQYF

d_call: TRBD2
v_call: TRBV4-1
j_call: TRBJ2-3
clone_size: once
cdr3_nt: TGCGCCAGCAGCCAAGTGGAGACTAGCGGGAGAAGCACAGATACGCAGTATTTT
cdr3_aa: CASSQVETSGRSTDTQYF

d_call: -
v_call: TRBV29-1
j_call: TRBJ2-6
clone_size: -
cdr3_nt: TGCAGCGTTGAAGAGGACTGGGGGGCCAACGTCCTGACTTTC
cdr3_aa: CSVEEDWGANVLTF

d_call: TRBD1
v_call: TRBV7-8
j_call: TRBJ1-4
clone_size: -
cdr3_nt: TGTGCCAGCAGCACGGACAGGGGTTGGGGTGAAAAACTGTTTTTT
cdr3_aa: CASSTDRGWGEKLFF

d_call: TRBD1
v_call: TRBV27
j_call: TRBJ2-7
clone_size: -
cdr3_nt: TGTGCCAGCAGTGCACCGGGACAGAGCTCCTACGAGCAGTACTTC
cdr3_aa: CASSAPGQSSYEQYF

d_call: -
v_call: TRBV5-6
j_call: TRBJ2-7
clone_size: few
cdr3_nt: TGTGCCAGCAGCTTGACAGGGTTCTCCTACGAGCAGTACTTC
cdr3_aa: CASSLTGFSYEQYF

d_call: -
v_call: TRBV28
j_call: TRBJ2-7
clone_size: -
cdr3_nt: TGTGCCACCTTCCAGGACGGCTCCTACGAGCAGTACTTC
cdr3_aa: CATFQDGSYEQYF

d_call: -
v_call: TRBV28
j_call: TRBJ2-5
clone_size: -
cdr3_nt: TGTGCCAGCAGGCCGAACTTGGGGGTCGGGGAGACCCAGTACTTC
cdr3_aa: CASRPNLGVGETQYF

d_call: -
v_call: TRBV28
j_call: TRBJ2-7
clone_size: few
cdr3_nt: TGTGCCAGCAGAAACATCCTCGACTCCTACGAGCAGTACTTC
cdr3_aa: CASRNILDSYEQYF

d_call: TRBD2
v_call: TRBV28
j_call: TRBJ2-1
clone_size: -
cdr3_nt: TGTGCCAGCGATCCTTCCGGGCGGGGGACTAACAATGAGCAGTTCTTC
cdr3_aa: CASDPSGRGTNNEQFF

d_call: -
v_call: TRBV29-1
j_call: TRBJ2-7
clone_size: -
cdr3_nt: TGCAGCGTTACAGAAGATGGATACGAGCAGTACTTC
cdr3_aa: CSVTEDGYEQYF

d_call: -
v_call: TRBV6-5
j_call: TRBJ2-7
clone_size: -
cdr3_nt: TGTGCCAGCAGTTACTCGACAGAAACCTACGAGCAGTACTTC
cdr3_aa: CASSYSTETYEQYF

d_call: -
v_call: TRBV18
j_call: TRBJ2-3
clone_size: -
cdr3_nt: TGTGCCAGCTCACCACCGAGGGGCACAGATACGCAGTATTTT
cdr3_aa: CASSPPRGTDTQYF

d_call: -
v_call: TRBV27
j_call: TRBJ2-1
clone_size: -
cdr3_nt: TGTGCCAGCAGTCATGGGCTTTACAATGAGCAGTTCTTC
cdr3_aa: CASSHGLYNEQFF

d_call: -
v_call: TRBV27
j_call: TRBJ2-7
clone_size: -
cdr3_nt: TGTGCCAGCAGTCCCGGCTCCGGGAGCTCCTACGAGCAGTACTTC
cdr3_aa: CASSPGSGSSYEQYF

d_call: -
v_call: TRBV5-1
j_call: TRBJ2-1
clone_size: few
cdr3_nt: TGCGCCAGCAGCTTGGTGGCCGAGAGCTCCTACAATGAGCAGTTCTTC
cdr3_aa: CASSLVAESSYNEQFF

d_call: -
v_call: TRBV30
j_call: TRBJ2-7
clone_size: -
cdr3_nt: TGTGCCTGGAGTGCCGTGGGCGCGGGCGAGCAGTACTTC
cdr3_aa: CAWSAVGAGEQYF

d_call: -
v_call: TRBV11-2
j_call: TRBJ2-5
clone_size: -
cdr3_nt: TGTGCCAGCAGCGTCGAAGTTTTCCAAGAGACCCAGTACTTC
cdr3_aa: CASSVEVFQETQYF

d_call: -
v_call: TRBV27
j_call: TRBJ2-7
clone_size: -
cdr3_nt: TGTGCCAGCAGTTTAGGCGGTTCCTACGAGCAGTACTTC
cdr3_aa: CASSLGGSYEQYF

d_call: -
v_call: TRBV28
j_call: TRBJ2-2
clone_size: -
cdr3_nt: TGTGCCAGCAGGACAGAGAACACCGGGGAGCTGTTTTTT
cdr3_aa: CASRTENTGELFF

d_call: -
v_call: TRBV29-1
j_call: TRBJ1-2
clone_size: -
cdr3_nt: TGCAGCGTTGACTACTCTAAGGGTGGCTACACCTTC
cdr3_aa: CSVDYSKGGYTF

d_call: TRBD1
v_call: TRBV6-6
j_call: TRBJ2-3
clone_size: -
cdr3_nt: TGTGCCAGCAGCTCAGGGGGCTGGGCAGATACGCAGTATTTT
cdr3_aa: CASSSGGWADTQYF

d_call: -
v_call: TRBV7-9
j_call: TRBJ2-3
clone_size: few
cdr3_nt: TGTGCCAGCAGCTTCCCAGATACGCAGTATTTT
cdr3_aa: CASSFPDTQYF

d_call: TRBD2
v_call: TRBV28
j_call: TRBJ2-3
clone_size: -
cdr3_nt: TGTGCCAGCAGTTATGGAGGACTAGCGGGGGGGCCTAGCGCAGATACGCAGTATTTT
cdr3_aa: CASSYGGLAGGPSADTQYF

d_call: TRBD1
v_call: TRBV19
j_call: TRBJ2-7
clone_size: -
cdr3_nt: TGTGCCAGTAGCACGAAGGCAGGGGGCCTGTACGAGCAGTACTTC
cdr3_aa: CASSTKAGGLYEQYF

d_call: -
v_call: TRBV6-4
j_call: TRBJ2-4
clone_size: few
cdr3_nt: TGTGCCAGCGGAGGGGGGACCGGGAACATTCAGTACTTC
cdr3_aa: CASGGGTGNIQYF

d_call: -
v_call: TRBV4-1
j_call: TRBJ2-5
clone_size: -
cdr3_nt: TGCGCCAGCAGCCACCCAAGAGGGGTTGAGACCCAGTACTTC
cdr3_aa: CASSHPRGVETQYF

d_call: -
v_call: TRBV29-1
j_call: TRBJ2-2
clone_size: -
cdr3_nt: TGCAGCGTTTACGTCAGTTGGATCGGGGAGCTGTTTTTT
cdr3_aa: CSVYVSWIGELFF

d_call: TRBD1
v_call: TRBV19
j_call: TRBJ1-4
clone_size: few
cdr3_nt: TGTGCCAGTAGTACGGGACAGGGGCGCACTAATGAAAAACTGTTTTTT
cdr3_aa: CASSTGQGRTNEKLFF

d_call: -
v_call: TRBV18
j_call: TRBJ2-1
clone_size: -
cdr3_nt: TGTGCCAGCTCACCATCGGACAGCAATGAGCAGTTCTTC
cdr3_aa: CASSPSDSNEQFF

d_call: -
v_call: TRBV7-9
j_call: TRBJ1-1
clone_size: few
cdr3_nt: TGTGCCAGCAGCTTAGGACGCGCTGAAGCTTTCTTT
cdr3_aa: CASSLGRAEAFF

d_call: TRBD2
v_call: TRBV27
j_call: TRBJ2-1
clone_size: -
cdr3_nt: TGTGCCAGCAGGGGACTAGCGACGACTGAGCAGTTCTTC
cdr3_aa: CASRGLATTEQFF

d_call: TRBD2
v_call: TRBV4-1
j_call: TRBJ2-7
clone_size: -
cdr3_nt: TGCGCCAGCAGCCATAATGCGGGAGCTACCGAGCAGTACTTC
cdr3_aa: CASSHNAGATEQYF

d_call: TRBD2
v_call: TRBV27
j_call: TRBJ2-1
clone_size: -
cdr3_nt: TGTGCCAGCAGCCCCGCGGGGGGGTTCTCCTACAATGAGCAGTTCTTC
cdr3_aa: CASSPAGGFSYNEQFF

d_call: TRBD2
v_call: TRBV7-9
j_call: TRBJ2-5
clone_size: few
cdr3_nt: TGTGCCAGCAGCACCCAAGCGGGGGAAGAAGAGACCCAGTACTTC
cdr3_aa: CASSTQAGEEETQYF

d_call: TRBD2
v_call: TRBV5-1
j_call: TRBJ2-7
clone_size: -
cdr3_nt: TGCGCCAGCAGCTTGGAGGGACTAGCAAGAGGCCTTTCCTACGAGCAGTACTTC
cdr3_aa: CASSLEGLARGLSYEQYF

d_call: TRBD1
v_call: TRBV19
j_call: TRBJ2-3
clone_size: few
cdr3_nt: TGTGCCAGTTGCACAGGGGGCACAGATACGCAGTATTTT
cdr3_aa: CASCTGGTDTQYF

d_call: -
v_call: TRBV4-1
j_call: TRBJ2-5
clone_size: -
cdr3_nt: TGCGCCAGCAGCCAAAGGGGGTATCAAGAGACCCAGTACTTC
cdr3_aa: CASSQRGYQETQYF

d_call: -
v_call: TRBV11-2
j_call: TRBJ2-7
clone_size: few
cdr3_nt: TGTGCCAGCAGCTTCCCCGGGGAGCGGGCTTCCTACGAGCAGTACTTC
cdr3_aa: CASSFPGERASYEQYF

d_call: TRBD2
v_call: TRBV6-5
j_call: TRBJ2-7
clone_size: -
cdr3_nt: TGTGCCAGCAGTACACTAGCGGGTTACGAGCAGTACTTC
cdr3_aa: CASSTLAGYEQYF

d_call: -
v_call: TRBV9
j_call: TRBJ2-5
clone_size: -
cdr3_nt: TGTGCCAGCAGCGTAGGGGGTCTTGGCCAAGAGACCCAGTACTTC
cdr3_aa: CASSVGGLGQETQYF

d_call: TRBD2
v_call: TRBV27
j_call: TRBJ2-3
clone_size: -
cdr3_nt: TGTGCCAGCAGCCAATTAGCGGGGGGGCCGATAAATACGCAGTATTTT
cdr3_aa: CASSQLAGGPINTQYF

d_call: TRBD1
v_call: TRBV7-2
j_call: TRBJ1-2
clone_size: -
cdr3_nt: TGTGCCAGCAGCTGGGGGGGGACAGGATATGGCTACACCTTC
cdr3_aa: CASSWGGTGYGYTF

d_call: TRBD2
v_call: TRBV6-1
j_call: TRBJ2-3
clone_size: -
cdr3_nt: TGTGCCAGCAGTGGAGGTAGCGGGAGCTCAACGCAGTATTTT
cdr3_aa: CASSGGSGSSTQYF

d_call: -
v_call: TRBV29-1
j_call: TRBJ1-1
clone_size: -
cdr3_nt: TGCAGCGTTGAGTTGGTGGGGCGAAACACTGAAGCTTTCTTT
cdr3_aa: CSVELVGRNTEAFF

d_call: TRBD1
v_call: TRBV29-1
j_call: TRBJ2-7
clone_size: few
cdr3_nt: TGCAGCGTCGTTCGGGACAGCCCCTACGAGCAGTACTTC
cdr3_aa: CSVVRDSPYEQYF

d_call: -
v_call: TRBV7-9
j_call: TRBJ1-1
clone_size: few
cdr3_nt: TGTGCCAGCACCCTAGGGACAACTGAAGCTTTCTTT
cdr3_aa: CASTLGTTEAFF

d_call: TRBD1
v_call: TRBV30
j_call: TRBJ1-2
clone_size: -
cdr3_nt: TGTGCCTGGGTGACAGGGTCGTATGGCTACACCTTC
cdr3_aa: CAWVTGSYGYTF

d_call: -
v_call: TRBV4-3
j_call: TRBJ2-6
clone_size: -
cdr3_nt: TGCGCCAGCAGCCGCAATGCTGGGGCCAACGTCCTGACTTTC
cdr3_aa: CASSRNAGANVLTF

d_call: TRBD1
v_call: TRBV9
j_call: TRBJ2-7
clone_size: -
cdr3_nt: TGTGCCAGCAGCGTCGCCGGGACAGGGGCCCACGAGCAGTACTTC
cdr3_aa: CASSVAGTGAHEQYF

d_call: -
v_call: TRBV7-3
j_call: TRBJ2-2
clone_size: -
cdr3_nt: TGTGCCAGCAGAACCGGGACGGAAAACACCGGGGAGCTGTTTTTT
cdr3_aa: CASRTGTENTGELFF

d_call: TRBD1
v_call: TRBV7-9
j_call: TRBJ2-7
clone_size: once
cdr3_nt: TGTGCCAGCAGCTTAGAGGGGGCTCTTTACGAGCAGTACTTC
cdr3_aa: CASSLEGALYEQYF

d_call: -
v_call: TRBV7-9
j_call: TRBJ2-7
clone_size: few
cdr3_nt: TGTGCCAGCAGCTCTCCGGGAGAGATATACGAGCAGTACTTC
cdr3_aa: CASSSPGEIYEQYF

d_call: -
v_call: TRBV30
j_call: TRBJ2-7
clone_size: -
cdr3_nt: TGTGCCTGGAGCCCGGGGTCGATTTACGAGCAGTACTTC
cdr3_aa: CAWSPGSIYEQYF

d_call: -
v_call: TRBV29-1
j_call: TRBJ2-3
clone_size: -
cdr3_nt: TGCAGCGTTGCAACGGGAGAGGGACTCGATACGCAGTATTTT
cdr3_aa: CSVATGEGLDTQYF

d_call: -
v_call: TRBV6-5
j_call: TRBJ1-5
clone_size: few
cdr3_nt: TGTGCCAGCAGTTACTCGGCAGGCGATAGCAATCAGCCCCAGCATTTT
cdr3_aa: CASSYSAGDSNQPQHF

d_call: TRBD2
v_call: TRBV7-2
j_call: TRBJ2-1
clone_size: -
cdr3_nt: TGTGCCAGCAGCTTTTCCCCCAGCGGGGGGCCGGACAATGAGCAGTTCTTC
cdr3_aa: CASSFSPSGGPDNEQFF

d_call: TRBD1
v_call: TRBV19
j_call: TRBJ1-5
clone_size: -
cdr3_nt: TGTGCCAGTAAGGGAGTAACAGGGGGCAATCAGCCCCAGCATTTT
cdr3_aa: CASKGVTGGNQPQHF

d_call: TRBD1
v_call: TRBV7-9
j_call: TRBJ2-7
clone_size: once
cdr3_nt: TGTGCCAGCAGCGGCAAAAGGACAGGGGAGCACTACGAGCAGTACTTC
cdr3_aa: CASSGKRTGEHYEQYF